This section outlines one T cell receptor beta chain sequence together with its context. What it binds is unknown. The CDR3 is made up of 15 amino acids. The germline V gene has CDR1 MNHNS and CDR2 SASEGT. Trimming stripped 2 bases from V and 2 bases from J, with 12 bases between. Controls came from buffy coats of healthy blood donors. These data are taken from a study of STAT5B mutations in CD4+ large granular lymphocyte leukemia. Study-level points and caveats: Without putative leukemic clones, patient CD4-sorted repertoires remained more clonal than healthy CD4+ repertoires.

The assay was immunoSEQ multiplex PCR, and TCRdb's table has in-frame clones only and misses some. The repertoire consists of under 40,000 clones, with roughly 80% occurring once and the leading ten covering 2.1%. Sequenced material: CD4+ T cells from blood buffy coats. The receptor comes from a human donor in good health. The genes are TRBV6-1 and TRBJ2-5; D is possibly TRBD1 (6 bases). CDR3 in DNA: TGTGCCAGCAGTGAACCCCTGGACAGACAAGAGACCCAGTACTTC. This sequence encodes CASSEPLDRQETQYF.